The rows below give T cell receptor beta chains drawn from one sample of a study of T cells in Graves' hyperthyroidism and ophthalmopathy. MiXCR, run by TCRdb on the multiplex PCR reads, gives a single entry per CDR3 protein. The table has fewer than 800,000 distinct CDR3 sequences, over 15% seen once. Sequencing was done on a sample of blood. The receptors here all came from a man aged 18 to 29 with Graves' hyperthyroidism. Each CDR3 is given with its conserved first and last residue. D genes are given only for firm matches. Some rows mark clone size as missing; the rest say once, few, many or name a class of expanded clone.

d_call: NA
clone_size: many
j_call: TRBJ2-5
v_call: TRBV7-3
cdr3_nt: TGTGCCAGCAGCTCCAACTCCCTAGAGACCCAGTACTTC
cdr3_aa: CASSSNSLETQYF

d_call: NA
clone_size: NA
j_call: TRBJ1-4
v_call: TRBV29-1
cdr3_nt: TGCAGCGTTGAGGGGGCGGCTAATGAAAAACTGTTTTTT
cdr3_aa: CSVEGAANEKLFF

d_call: NA
clone_size: many
j_call: TRBJ2-7
v_call: TRBV28
cdr3_nt: TGTGCCAGCAACTCAGGGAACGAGCAGTACTTC
cdr3_aa: CASNSGNEQYF

d_call: TRBD2
clone_size: many
j_call: TRBJ2-5
v_call: TRBV12-3/TRBV12-4
cdr3_nt: TGTGCCAGCAGTCATACGGGACTAGCGGGGGAAGAGACCCAGTACTTC
cdr3_aa: CASSHTGLAGEETQYF

d_call: NA
clone_size: many
j_call: TRBJ2-7
v_call: TRBV28
cdr3_nt: TGTGCCAGCAGTTTAGTGGGCCCCCGGACAGCGGCGCCTTACGAGCAGTACTTC
cdr3_aa: CASSLVGPRTAAPYEQYF

d_call: TRBD1
clone_size: many
j_call: TRBJ1-3
v_call: TRBV2
cdr3_nt: TGTGCCAGCAGTGCATATCCGGGACAGGGATCTGGAAACACCATATATTTT
cdr3_aa: CASSAYPGQGSGNTIYF

d_call: NA
clone_size: few
j_call: TRBJ1-2
v_call: TRBV7-8
cdr3_nt: TGTGCCAGCAGCTTAGCCTCGAGGGAGCCCAACTATGGCTACACCTTC
cdr3_aa: CASSLASREPNYGYTF

d_call: TRBD2
clone_size: few
j_call: TRBJ2-5
v_call: TRBV6-1
cdr3_nt: TGTGCCAGCCACCAAATAGCGGGAGGGCCTGAGACCCAGTACTTC
cdr3_aa: CASHQIAGGPETQYF

d_call: NA
clone_size: few
j_call: TRBJ1-4
v_call: TRBV4-1
cdr3_nt: TGCGCCAGCACACCCCTTTATACAGGAACAACTAATGAAAAACTGTTTTTT
cdr3_aa: CASTPLYTGTTNEKLFF

d_call: TRBD2
clone_size: many
j_call: TRBJ2-2
v_call: TRBV12-5
cdr3_nt: TGTGCTAGTGCTCGGACTAGCGAGGTCGGGGAGCTGTTTTTT
cdr3_aa: CASARTSEVGELFF

d_call: NA
clone_size: NA
j_call: TRBJ1-4
v_call: TRBV27
cdr3_nt: TGTGCCAGCAGGGGGTTTGGGGCCGATGAAAAACTGTTTTTT
cdr3_aa: CASRGFGADEKLFF

d_call: TRBD1
clone_size: NA
j_call: TRBJ2-2
v_call: TRBV9
cdr3_nt: TGTGCCAGCAGCGTGATCGGGACAGGCGGGGGGGAGCTGTTTTTT
cdr3_aa: CASSVIGTGGGELFF

d_call: TRBD2
clone_size: many
j_call: TRBJ2-7
v_call: TRBV28
cdr3_nt: TGTGCCAGCAGTTTCGCCGGGACTAGTATCTACGAGCAGTACTTC
cdr3_aa: CASSFAGTSIYEQYF

d_call: TRBD2
clone_size: NA
j_call: TRBJ2-7
v_call: TRBV28
cdr3_nt: TGTGCCAGCAGACATCAGGGAGGGAACGAGCAGTACTTC
cdr3_aa: CASRHQGGNEQYF

d_call: NA
clone_size: many
j_call: TRBJ1-5
v_call: TRBV6-2/TRBV6-3
cdr3_nt: TGTGCCAGCAGCTTCCAGGGGATCCATCAGCCCCAGCATTTT
cdr3_aa: CASSFQGIHQPQHF

d_call: NA
clone_size: NA
j_call: TRBJ1-5
v_call: TRBV28
cdr3_nt: TGTGCCACCAGCCTTTCGGCTATGCCCCAGCATTTT
cdr3_aa: CATSLSAMPQHF

d_call: NA
clone_size: few
j_call: TRBJ1-1
v_call: TRBV5-1
cdr3_nt: TGCGCCAGCAGTTACGGAAGTTCAAACACTGAAGCTTTCTTT
cdr3_aa: CASSYGSSNTEAFF

d_call: NA
clone_size: NA
j_call: TRBJ1-2
v_call: TRBV19
cdr3_nt: TGTGCCAGTAGTATCGGCGGCAAGGGCGACTATGGCTACACCTTC
cdr3_aa: CASSIGGKGDYGYTF

d_call: TRBD2
clone_size: few
j_call: TRBJ2-5
v_call: TRBV28
cdr3_nt: TGTGCCAGCAGTCGACTAGCGTACCAAGAGACCCAGTACTTC
cdr3_aa: CASSRLAYQETQYF

d_call: TRBD2
clone_size: many
j_call: TRBJ2-1
v_call: TRBV29-1
cdr3_nt: TGCAGCGTTGGCGCTAGCGGGATGTACAATGAGCAGTTCTTC
cdr3_aa: CSVGASGMYNEQFF

d_call: TRBD1
clone_size: many
j_call: TRBJ2-1
v_call: TRBV12-3/TRBV12-4
cdr3_nt: TGTGCCAGCAGTTTAGGTCAGGGGGTCGGTGAGCAGTTCTTC
cdr3_aa: CASSLGQGVGEQFF

d_call: TRBD2
clone_size: once
j_call: TRBJ2-5
v_call: TRBV20-1
cdr3_nt: TGCAGTGCTAGAGACCTAGCGGGAAACCAAGAGACCCAGTACTTC
cdr3_aa: CSARDLAGNQETQYF

d_call: NA
clone_size: many
j_call: TRBJ2-6
v_call: TRBV7-2
cdr3_nt: TGTGCCAGCAGCTTAGAAGACTCTGGGGCCAACGTCCTGACTTTC
cdr3_aa: CASSLEDSGANVLTF

d_call: NA
clone_size: NA
j_call: TRBJ1-5
v_call: TRBV7-9
cdr3_nt: TGTGCCAGCAGCTTATTATGGGAGCCCCAGCATTTT
cdr3_aa: CASSLLWEPQHF

d_call: NA
clone_size: few
j_call: TRBJ1-1
v_call: TRBV30
cdr3_nt: TGTGCCTGCCGCACAATGGGGAACACTGAAGCTTTCTTT
cdr3_aa: CACRTMGNTEAFF

d_call: TRBD2
clone_size: NA
j_call: TRBJ2-3
v_call: TRBV15
cdr3_nt: TGTGCCACCAGCAGGACAGCGGGAGTTGCAGATACGCAGTATTTT
cdr3_aa: CATSRTAGVADTQYF

d_call: TRBD1
clone_size: many
j_call: TRBJ2-4
v_call: TRBV3-1
cdr3_nt: TGTGCCAGCAGCCTTCGGACAGGCTTAAACATTCAGTACTTC
cdr3_aa: CASSLRTGLNIQYF

d_call: NA
clone_size: few
j_call: TRBJ2-7
v_call: TRBV24-1
cdr3_nt: TGTGCCACCAGTGGCCCAGCGGACGAGCAGTACTTC
cdr3_aa: CATSGPADEQYF

d_call: TRBD1
clone_size: few
j_call: TRBJ1-5
v_call: TRBV28
cdr3_nt: TGTGCCAGCAGATCCGGGACAGGGAGAAATCAGCCCCAGCATTTT
cdr3_aa: CASRSGTGRNQPQHF

d_call: TRBD1
clone_size: NA
j_call: TRBJ1-5
v_call: TRBV10-3
cdr3_nt: TGTGCCACCCATACGACAGGGTTACTGGATCAGCCCCAGCATTTT
cdr3_aa: CATHTTGLLDQPQHF

d_call: NA
clone_size: many
j_call: TRBJ2-1
v_call: TRBV11-2
cdr3_nt: TGTGCCAGCAGCTTAGTCCTAGGGGGAAATGAGCAGTTCTTC
cdr3_aa: CASSLVLGGNEQFF

d_call: NA
clone_size: few
j_call: TRBJ1-2
v_call: TRBV7-9
cdr3_nt: TGTGCCAGCAGCCCGGCAGGAGCTAACTATGGCTACACCTTC
cdr3_aa: CASSPAGANYGYTF

d_call: NA
clone_size: NA
j_call: TRBJ2-2
v_call: TRBV30
cdr3_nt: TGTGCCTGGAGTGAAAGCACCGGGGAGCTGTTTTTT
cdr3_aa: CAWSESTGELFF

d_call: NA
clone_size: many
j_call: TRBJ2-7
v_call: TRBV12-3/TRBV12-4
cdr3_nt: TGTGCCAGCAGTTCCGCCTGGGGGGGCACCTACGAGCAGTACTTC
cdr3_aa: CASSSAWGGTYEQYF

d_call: NA
clone_size: few
j_call: TRBJ2-1
v_call: TRBV9
cdr3_nt: TGTGCCAGCAGCGTAGATTTCGGGAATGAGCAGTTCTTC
cdr3_aa: CASSVDFGNEQFF

d_call: NA
clone_size: many
j_call: TRBJ2-7
v_call: TRBV12-3/TRBV12-4
cdr3_nt: TGTGCCAGCACCTCCGCCCCGGTTGGGGAGCAGTACTTC
cdr3_aa: CASTSAPVGEQYF

d_call: NA
clone_size: many
j_call: TRBJ2-5
v_call: TRBV28
cdr3_nt: TGTGCCAGCAGTTCCCCCCGGAGAGGGAGGAGCGCGGAGACCCAGTACTTC
cdr3_aa: CASSSPRRGRSAETQYF

d_call: TRBD1
clone_size: NA
j_call: TRBJ2-7
v_call: TRBV9
cdr3_nt: TGTGCCAGCTCCCGACGGACAGGACAATACCTAGACGAGCAGTACTTC
cdr3_aa: CASSRRTGQYLDEQYF

d_call: NA
clone_size: many
j_call: TRBJ2-7
v_call: TRBV6-1
cdr3_nt: TGTGCCAGCAGAGACGCACAAGGGGCCTTATCCTACGAGCAGTACTTC
cdr3_aa: CASRDAQGALSYEQYF

d_call: NA
clone_size: many
j_call: TRBJ2-3
v_call: TRBV12-3/TRBV12-4
cdr3_nt: TGTGCCAGCAGTTTATTCGGGAGCACAGATACGCAGTATTTT
cdr3_aa: CASSLFGSTDTQYF

d_call: NA
clone_size: NA
j_call: TRBJ1-4
v_call: TRBV19
cdr3_nt: TGTGCCAGTAGTATAGTCGGGACTGTAAGAAGTGAAAAACTGTTTTTT
cdr3_aa: CASSIVGTVRSEKLFF

d_call: TRBD2
clone_size: many
j_call: TRBJ2-1
v_call: TRBV7-9
cdr3_nt: TGTGCCAGCAGCTCAAGACTAGCGGGAGGCCCCAACCCCTACAATGAGCAGTTCTTC
cdr3_aa: CASSSRLAGGPNPYNEQFF

d_call: TRBD1
clone_size: NA
j_call: TRBJ1-2
v_call: TRBV6-5
cdr3_nt: TGTGCCAGCAGTTACAATAGGGACAGTCAATTTTATGGCTACACCTTC
cdr3_aa: CASSYNRDSQFYGYTF

d_call: TRBD1
clone_size: NA
j_call: TRBJ1-6
v_call: TRBV4-1
cdr3_nt: TGCGCCAGCAGCCAATGGGGACAGGGGTTTGAGTCCTATAATTCACCCCTCCACTTT
cdr3_aa: CASSQWGQGFESYNSPLHF

d_call: TRBD1
clone_size: NA
j_call: TRBJ2-7
v_call: TRBV4-3
cdr3_nt: TGCGCCAGCAGCCAGGAGCGAACAGGGGCTGCCTCCTACGAGCAGTACTTC
cdr3_aa: CASSQERTGAASYEQYF

d_call: TRBD2
clone_size: NA
j_call: TRBJ2-3
v_call: TRBV24-1
cdr3_nt: TGTGCCACCCGGACTAGCGGAAACACAGATACGCAGTATTTT
cdr3_aa: CATRTSGNTDTQYF